This passage covers 10 T cell receptor beta chains from one sample sequenced in a study of blood T cell repertoires in COVID-19. Libraries were prepared by immunoSEQ multiplex PCR; TCRdb keeps only in-frame clonotypes and omits some of them. The table records about 280,000 clones, around 85% of them present only once. Specimen: peripheral blood. These receptor sequences come from a woman in her 30s who had recovered from COVID-19.

The V gene is TRBV28, the J gene TRBJ2-1; D may be TRBD1 (5 bases). This CDR3 has 14 amino acids. Germline CDR1 and CDR2: MDHEN and SYDVKM. Between the trimmed V and J ends, which lost 3 bases and 1 base, there was a span of 7 bases. CDR3 DNA sequence: TGTGCCAGCAGTTTTCAGGGATCCTACAATGAGCAGTTCTTC. Amino acids: CASSFQGSYNEQFF.

The chain uses TRBV4-1 and TRBJ1-2; D is perhaps TRBD1 (6 bases). The CDR3 covers 16 residues. Germline loops: CDR1 MGHRA, CDR2 YSYEKL. Trimming took off 0 bases at V and 8 bases at J, with 19 bases between the two ends. In DNA, the CDR3 is TGCGCCAGCAGCCAAGAGGGAACAGGGCCCACCGGGGGCTACACCTTC. It translates to CASSQEGTGPTGGYTF.

This chain connects TRBV28 to TRBJ2-7; D possibly corresponds to TRBD2 (7 bases). From germline, CDR1 is MDHEN and CDR2 SYDVKM. The CDR3 is 16 amino acids. The V gene lost 3 bases and the J gene lost 2 bases, with 17 bases spanning the gap. CDR3 region: CASSFGGLAATYEQYF. Here the CDR3 DNA reads TGTGCCAGCAGTTTTGGGGGGCTAGCGGCTACCTACGAGCAGTACTTC. Supplemented by reference TRBV28 and TRBJ2-7, the full variable domain reads DVKVTQSSRYLVKRTGEKVFLECVQDMDHENMFWYRQDPGLGLRLIYFSYDVKMKEKGDIPEGYSVSREKKERFSLILESASTNQTSMYLCASSFGGLAATYEQYFGPGTRLTVT.

The rearrangement links TRBV6-1 to TRBJ2-3, with TRBD1 as a possible D gene (5 bases). V lost 3 bases and J 0 bases, leaving 10 bases between the germline ends. The V gene's germline CDR1 is MNHNS and CDR2 SASEGT. The length of the CDR3 is 15 residues. CDR3 residues: CASSDLQDSTDTQYF. CDR3 in DNA: TGTGCCAGCAGTGACCTACAGGACAGCACAGATACGCAGTATTTT.

The V and J genes are TRBV21-1 and TRBJ2-5; the D call in the table, TRBD2, was not verified against the DNA. TRBV21-1 is flagged as a pseudogene. The CDR3 totals 16 residues. The CDR3 DNA reads TGTGCCAGCAGCAAGATAGAGGGACTAGTACAAGAGACCCAGTACTTC. Its translation is CASSKIEGLVQETQYF.

The V and J genes are TRBV7-6 and TRBJ1-5; D is ambiguous. Germline loops: CDR1 SGHVS, CDR2 FNYEAQ. V was cut by 1 base and J by 6 bases, with 10 bases left in between. The CDR3 runs to 14 residues. The CDR3 coding sequence is TGTGCCAGCAGCTTAGGGTCGGGAATTCAGCCCCAGCATTTT. It yields the protein CASSLGSGIQPQHF.

The chain joins TRBV7-9 to TRBJ2-2, with D perhaps TRBD2 (6 bases). Germline V lookup: CDR1 SEHNR, CDR2 FQNEAQ (reference sequence). Trimming cost V 4 bases and J 4 bases, with 13 bases left between them. CDR3 length equals 15 residues. In DNA, the CDR3 is TGTGCCAGCAGCTACTCCCTAGCGACCACCGGGGAGCTGTTTTTT. Translated, it gives CASSYSLATTGELFF.

The CDR3 region is CASRAGQEQYF. Written as DNA, the CDR3 is TGTGCCAGCAGAGCCGGACAGGAGCAGTACTTC. The rearrangement links TRBV6-5 to TRBJ2-7, with D maybe TRBD1 (6 bases). V lost 6 bases to trimming and J lost 7 bases, with 10 bases between them. The CDR3 extends over 11 amino acids. The germline gives CDR1 MNHEY, CDR2 SVGAGI.

The gene calls are TRBV5-4 and TRBJ2-5; 7 nucleotides agree with TRBD2. Losses at the gene ends were 1 base for V and 5 bases for J; bases not matched to a gene: 11. CDR1 is SGHNT, CDR2 YYREEE, per germline (reference sequence). The CDR3 contains 16 residues. The chain's CDR3 is CASSLMSSGGGETQYF. Here the CDR3 DNA reads TGTGCCAGCAGCTTGATGTCTAGCGGTGGGGGGGAGACCCAGTACTTC.

For this clone: Other DNA sequences in the same sample also yield this CDR3. The chain links TRBV19 to TRBJ1-2; TRBD1 agrees at 8 bases. The germline V gene encodes CDR1 LNHDA and CDR2 SQIVND (reference sequence). Unmatched junction bases numbered 1, after V lost 9 bases and J lost 4 bases. The CDR3 spans 11 residues. CDR3 amino acids: CASGQGYGYTF. The CDR3 DNA reads as TGTGCCAGCGGACAGGGCTATGGCTACACCTTC.